This T cell receptor (beta chain) came from a study of tumor and adjacent non-tumor tissue in lung cancer. About the research overall: Histology: 11 to 13 adenocarcinoma, 2 squamous cell carcinoma, 1 small cell lung cancer.

TCRbeta libraries were built with three rounds of nested PCR, modified from ARM-PCR. One entry per CDR3 protein results from TCRdb running MiXCR on the multiplex PCR reads. In the table there are tens of thousands of distinct CDR3 sequences, roughly 70% of which are singletons. RNA was extracted from bulk tissue without any cell sorting. This clonotype has a single count. V lost 5 bases to trimming and J lost 11 bases, with 18 bases between them. This CDR3 contains 13 residues. The germline V gene has CDR1 SGHRS and CDR2 YFSETQ. The clonotype was recovered from a woman between 65 and 79 years old with non-small cell lung cancer. The chain links TRBV5-1 to TRBJ2-3; weak D call: TRBD1 (5 bases). Sequenced input: lung tumor tissue. CDR3 in amino acids: CASSVGPQNMQYF. CDR3 nucleotide sequence: TGCGCCAGCAGTGTGGGGCCTCAGAATATGCAGTATTTT.